The T cell receptor (beta chain) described here comes from a study of T cell responses to AZD1222 COVID-19 vaccine (dated by TCRdb to 2020 to 2022). Broadly, across the study: AZD1222 recipients with second doses at about 4 weeks or about 12 weeks were pooled, because spike-specific TCR depth and breadth did not differ between schedules. A total of 230 or so trial participants underwent TCR sequencing, of whom some 210 received two doses of AZD1222 and about 25 received two doses of the MenACWY control vaccine. Trial participants were enrolled by age into 18-55, 56-69 and 70-plus year subgroups, with about 150, 28 and 57 TCR-sequenced participants respectively.

Inclusive of the bounding cysteine and phenylalanine, the CDR3 is 14 residues long. Of the read, only the CDR3 DNA is kept; its 42 bases are in frame from base 1. V was cut back by 4 bases and J by 7 bases, leaving a gap of 16 bases between them. Taken from the germline V gene, the CDR1 and CDR2 loops are SGHDN and FVKESK. In light of the paper, this sample's time point label describes: baseline before first vaccination. The vaccinee samples were drawn from two UK trials, COV001 and COV002, one of which was a single-blind randomized controlled phase 2/3 trial testing AZD1222 (ChAdOx1 nCoV-19) in healthy adults. Trial participant PBMC samples were collected at day 0 and day 28 after the second dose for TCRbeta chain sequencing. The CDR3 regions of human TCRbeta chains were subjected to immunosequencing. The study's own analysis went as follows. TCRs in the repertoires were matched against a reference library of SARS-CoV-2-specific TCRs that had been generated with the MIRA antigen-specificity platform. Breadth was defined as the fraction of unique TCRs that were SARS-CoV-2-associated. Depth was defined as the fraction of total T cells that were SARS-CoV-2-associated. Using the MIRA data, each spike-specific TCR was mapped to the spike region that the TCR reacts to and placed in a CD4 or CD8 class. Log10-transformed breadth and depth values were compared by one-way ANOVA with Sidak's multiple comparisons tests. This is the immuneACCESS table as TCRdb keeps it, with only in-frame sequences that have V and J called. A part of the clones is gone; compared with another copy, unresolved V genes explain less than half, and the rest is unexplained. That table furnishes V, J and clone size, whereas the DNA furnished D and trimming. This sample has about 110,000 clones in its table, and roughly 84% of those were observed once. The top ten constitute about 15% of the sample.

Notes on this clone: Its target antigen remains unknown. No much larger clonotype is one base removed from it; base qualities were not supplied.

What the study reported, not specific to this receptor: Conclusions about previously exposed vaccinees are limited because only six or seven AZD1222 recipients were SARS-CoV-2 seropositive at baseline. In the small 56-69-year group, the increase in depth fell short of significance, most likely because of low power. Because no day 14 peak-response samples were available, repertoires were characterized only after the peak T cell response. The whole spike protein was spanned by vaccine-associated CD4 TCRs, and dominant responses were seen in regions 160-218 and 743-854. Nearly half of unique spike-specific TCRs reportedly recognized epitopes outside regions mutated in the B.1.351 and B.1.1.7 variants. Participants were mostly white British, with more females than males. The authors suggested clonal diversity may have been underestimated. After two AZD1222 doses, both the breadth and the depth of spike-specific TCRs were significantly higher than at day 0 and than in MenACWY recipients.

The chain employs TRBV14 and TRBJ1-2, with a tentative D gene TRBD1 over 6 matching bases. The input for sequencing was peripheral blood, taken on day 0 of AZD1222 vaccination. This TCR came from an adult in good health. The CDR3: CASSPRRGAVGYTF. The nucleotides read TGTGCCAGCAGCCCCAGGCGGGGGGCGGTTGGCTACACCTTC.